One T cell receptor beta chain is described in this entry. Its antigen is unknown. The CDR3 ends on some other residue instead of the conserved phenylalanine or tryptophan, so this is likely a read error. The data derive from a study of tumor-infiltrating lymphocytes in primary liver carcinoma. Findings and caveats of the study: Tumor top-250-clone fractions significantly exceeded those of blood (p = 0.039). In tumor-adjacent and tumor-blood pairs, overlap was lower than in tumor region pairs.

A primer in the constant region served to generate TCR beta cDNA from approximately 500 ng of total RNA. What produced the TCR beta libraries was three nested multiplex PCR rounds using slightly modified ARM-PCR. Running roughly 10 cycles apiece, the first two PCR rounds relied on TRBV1-TRBV30 forward primers together with a C-beta reverse primer. TCRdb re-called the multiplex PCR reads through MiXCR, storing one row per CDR3 protein. The data contain roughly 86,000 distinct CDR3 sequences, about 73% of them singletons. CDR1 and CDR2 from the germline V gene are SGHAT and FQNNGV. CDR3 size: 13 residues. Co-extracted RNA and DNA came from around 18-30 mg of unsorted bulk tissue.

Sequencing was carried out using tumor-adjacent normal liver tissue. The sequence was obtained from a man aged 40-50 years with primary liver carcinoma and hepatitis B virus infection. The chain uses TRBV11-2 and TRBJ2-4; D is undetermined. The CDR3: CASCFYGVDIQYL. As DNA, the CDR3 is TGTGCCAGCTGCTTTTACGGTGTGGACATTCAGTACCTC.